This TCR beta chain was identified in a study of blood T cell repertoires in COVID-19. The germline V gene has CDR1 MNHNS and CDR2 SASEGT. V trimming: 2 bases; J trimming: 3 bases; junction bases outside the gene matches: 9. There are 16 residues in the CDR3. Data came from immunoSEQ multiplex PCR; TCRdb stores just in-frame clones and leaves some out. The table has some 150,000 clones, roughly 80% seen once. This chain links TRBV6-1 with TRBJ2-5, with TRBD1 matching over 7 bases. Sequenced: peripheral blood. This receptor was taken from a man aged 65 to 79 with acute or convalescent COVID-19. CDR3 protein: CASSEYFGQVKETQYF. CDR3 nucleotides: TGTGCCAGCAGTGAATATTTCGGACAGGTAAAAGAGACCCAGTACTTC.